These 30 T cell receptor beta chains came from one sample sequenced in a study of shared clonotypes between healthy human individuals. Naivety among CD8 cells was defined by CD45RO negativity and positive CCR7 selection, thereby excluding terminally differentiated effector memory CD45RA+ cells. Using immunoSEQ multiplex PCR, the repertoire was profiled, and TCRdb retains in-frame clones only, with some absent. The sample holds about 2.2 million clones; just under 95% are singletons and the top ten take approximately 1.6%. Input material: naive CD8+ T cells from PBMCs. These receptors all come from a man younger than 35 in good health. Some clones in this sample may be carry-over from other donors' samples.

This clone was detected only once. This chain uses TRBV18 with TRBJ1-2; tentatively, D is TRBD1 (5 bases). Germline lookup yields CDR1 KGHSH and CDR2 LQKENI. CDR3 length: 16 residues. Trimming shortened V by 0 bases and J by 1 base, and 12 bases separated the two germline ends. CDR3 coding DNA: TGTGCCAGCTCACCACCGGGGAGAAGGGGTAACTATGGCTACACCTTC. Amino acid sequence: CASSPPGRRGNYGYTF.

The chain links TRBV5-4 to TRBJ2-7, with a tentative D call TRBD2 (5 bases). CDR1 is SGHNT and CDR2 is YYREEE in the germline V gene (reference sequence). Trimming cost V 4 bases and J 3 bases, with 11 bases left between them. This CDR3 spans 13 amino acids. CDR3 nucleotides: TGTGCCAGCAGCCGCACCCGGGGCTACGAGCAGTACTTC. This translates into CASSRTRGYEQYF.

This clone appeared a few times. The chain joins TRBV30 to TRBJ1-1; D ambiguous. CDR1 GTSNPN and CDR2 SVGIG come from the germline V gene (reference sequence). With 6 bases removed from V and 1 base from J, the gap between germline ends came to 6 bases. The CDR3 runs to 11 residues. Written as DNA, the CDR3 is TGTGCCTGTCACCAGAACACTGAAGCTTTCTTT. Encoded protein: CACHQNTEAFF.

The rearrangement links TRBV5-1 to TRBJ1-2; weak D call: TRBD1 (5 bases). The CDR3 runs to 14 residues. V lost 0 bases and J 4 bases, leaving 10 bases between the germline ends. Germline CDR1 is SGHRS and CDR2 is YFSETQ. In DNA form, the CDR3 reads TGCGCCAGCAGCTTGGGAGACAGCGTCTATGGCTACACCTTC. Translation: CASSLGDSVYGYTF. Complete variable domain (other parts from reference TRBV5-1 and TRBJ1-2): KAGVTQTPRYLIKTRGQQVTLSCSPISGHRSVSWYQQTPGQGLQFLFEYFSETQRNKGNFPGRFSGRQFSNSRSEMNVSTLELGDSALYLCASSLGDSVYGYTFGSGTRLTVV.

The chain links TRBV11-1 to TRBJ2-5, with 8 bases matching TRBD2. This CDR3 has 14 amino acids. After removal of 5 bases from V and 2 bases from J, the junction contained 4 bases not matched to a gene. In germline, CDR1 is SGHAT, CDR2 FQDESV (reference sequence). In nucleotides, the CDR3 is TGTGCCAGCAGCCTGACTAGCGTACAAGAGACCCAGTACTTC. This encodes CASSLTSVQETQYF.

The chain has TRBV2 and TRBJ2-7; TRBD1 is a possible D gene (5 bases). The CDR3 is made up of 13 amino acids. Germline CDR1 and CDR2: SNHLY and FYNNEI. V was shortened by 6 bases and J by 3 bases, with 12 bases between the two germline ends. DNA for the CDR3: TGTGCCAGCAGCTCACAAGGGGTCTACGAGCAGTACTTC. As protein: CASSSQGVYEQYF.

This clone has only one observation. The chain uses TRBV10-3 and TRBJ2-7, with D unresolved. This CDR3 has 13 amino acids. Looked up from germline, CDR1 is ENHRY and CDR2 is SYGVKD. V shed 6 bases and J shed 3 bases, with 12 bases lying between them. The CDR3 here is CAISPPDGYEQYF. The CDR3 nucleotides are TGTGCCATCAGCCCACCGGACGGCTACGAGCAGTACTTC.

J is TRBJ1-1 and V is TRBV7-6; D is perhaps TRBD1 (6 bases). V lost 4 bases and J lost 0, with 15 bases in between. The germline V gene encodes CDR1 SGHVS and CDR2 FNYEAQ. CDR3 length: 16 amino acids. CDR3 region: CASSSSWTAMNTEAFF. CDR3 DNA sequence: TGTGCCAGCAGCTCGTCGTGGACAGCCATGAACACTGAAGCTTTCTTT.

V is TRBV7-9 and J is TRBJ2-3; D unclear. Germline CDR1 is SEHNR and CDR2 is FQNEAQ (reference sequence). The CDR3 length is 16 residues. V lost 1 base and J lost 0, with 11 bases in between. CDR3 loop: CASSLGTAYSTDTQYF. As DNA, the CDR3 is TGTGCCAGCAGCTTAGGAACAGCTTATAGCACAGATACGCAGTATTTT.

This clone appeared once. The CDR3 is CASSQEWLAGIYEQYF. The CDR3 DNA reads TGTGCCAGCAGCCAAGAGTGGCTAGCGGGGATTTACGAGCAGTACTTC. J is TRBJ2-7 and V is TRBV4-2, with 9 bases that match TRBD2. Losses at the gene ends were 0 bases for V and 4 bases for J; bases not matched to a gene: 7. Germline values: CDR1 LGHNA, CDR2 YNFKEQ. The length of the CDR3 is 16 residues.

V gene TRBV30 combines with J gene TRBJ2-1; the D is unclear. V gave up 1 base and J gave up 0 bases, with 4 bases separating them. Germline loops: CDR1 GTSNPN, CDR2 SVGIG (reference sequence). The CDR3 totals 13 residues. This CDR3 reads CAWSGTSYNEQFF. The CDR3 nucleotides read TGTGCCTGGAGTGGAACCTCCTACAATGAGCAGTTCTTC. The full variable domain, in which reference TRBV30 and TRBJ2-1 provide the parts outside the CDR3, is SQTIHQWPATLVQPVGSPLSLECTVEGTSNPNLYWYRQAAGRGLQLLFYSVGIGQISSEVPQNLSASRPQDRQFILSSKKLLLSDSGFYLCAWSGTSYNEQFFGPGTRLTVL.

CDR3 amino acids: CASSLGGVAFF. The CDR3 DNA reads TGTGCCAGCAGCTTAGGAGGGGTAGCTTTCTTT. The gene calls are TRBV11-2 and TRBJ1-1; D perhaps matches TRBD1 (5 bases). The CDR3 has 11 amino acids. V was clipped by 1 base and J by 10 bases, with 7 bases between them. Germline assignment: CDR1 SGHAT and CDR2 FQNNGV.

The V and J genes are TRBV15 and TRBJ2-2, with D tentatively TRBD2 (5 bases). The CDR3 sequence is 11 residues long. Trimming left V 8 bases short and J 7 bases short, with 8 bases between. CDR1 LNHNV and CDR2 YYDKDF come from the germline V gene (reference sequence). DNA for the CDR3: TGTGCCACCGGGGAGCGCGGGGAGCTGTTTTTT. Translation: CATGERGELFF.

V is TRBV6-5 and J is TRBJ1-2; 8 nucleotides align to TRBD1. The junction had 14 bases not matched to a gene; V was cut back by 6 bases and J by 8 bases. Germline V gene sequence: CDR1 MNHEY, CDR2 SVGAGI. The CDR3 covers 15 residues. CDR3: CASREPFRGLGGYTF. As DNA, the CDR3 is TGTGCCAGCAGGGAACCCTTCAGGGGGCTCGGAGGCTACACCTTC.

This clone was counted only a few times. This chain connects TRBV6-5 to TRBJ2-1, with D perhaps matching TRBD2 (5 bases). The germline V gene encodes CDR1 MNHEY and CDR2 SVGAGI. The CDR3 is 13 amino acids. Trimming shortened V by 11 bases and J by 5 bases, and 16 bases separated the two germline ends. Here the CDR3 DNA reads TGTGCCGTGGCTAGCTCTAGGAACAATGAGCAGTTCTTC. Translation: CAVASSRNNEQFF.

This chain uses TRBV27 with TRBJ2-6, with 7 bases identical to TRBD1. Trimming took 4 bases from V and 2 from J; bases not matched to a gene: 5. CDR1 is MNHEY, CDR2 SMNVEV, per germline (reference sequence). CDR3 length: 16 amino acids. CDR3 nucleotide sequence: TGTGCCAGCAGTTCCTACAGGGGTGCTGGGGCCAACGTCCTGACTTTC. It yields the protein CASSSYRGAGANVLTF.

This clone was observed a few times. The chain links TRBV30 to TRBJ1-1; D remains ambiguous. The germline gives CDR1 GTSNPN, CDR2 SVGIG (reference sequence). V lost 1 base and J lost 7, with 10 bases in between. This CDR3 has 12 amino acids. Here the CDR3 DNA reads TGTGCCTGGAGTGACGGAGGAGTTGAAGCTTTCTTT. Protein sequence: CAWSDGGVEAFF.

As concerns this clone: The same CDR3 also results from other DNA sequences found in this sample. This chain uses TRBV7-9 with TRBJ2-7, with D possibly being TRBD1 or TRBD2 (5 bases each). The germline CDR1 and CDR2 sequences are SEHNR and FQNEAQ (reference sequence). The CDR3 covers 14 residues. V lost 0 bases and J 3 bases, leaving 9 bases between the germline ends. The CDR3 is CASSLAAGSYEQYF. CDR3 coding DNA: TGTGCCAGCAGCTTAGCGGCAGGGAGCTACGAGCAGTACTTC.

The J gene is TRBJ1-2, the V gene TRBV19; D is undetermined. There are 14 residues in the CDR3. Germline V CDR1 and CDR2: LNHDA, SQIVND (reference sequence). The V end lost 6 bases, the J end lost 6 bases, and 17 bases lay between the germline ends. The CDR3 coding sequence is TGTGCCAGTAGAACAGAACAGATGACTAATGGCTACACCTTC. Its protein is CASRTEQMTNGYTF.

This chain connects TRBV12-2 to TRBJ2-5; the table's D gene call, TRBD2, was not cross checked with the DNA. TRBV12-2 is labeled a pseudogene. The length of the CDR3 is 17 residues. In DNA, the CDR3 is TGTGCAAGTCGCCTCTGTCCGGCGGGAGGGGACCAAGAGACCCAGTACTTC. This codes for CASRLCPAGGDQETQYF.

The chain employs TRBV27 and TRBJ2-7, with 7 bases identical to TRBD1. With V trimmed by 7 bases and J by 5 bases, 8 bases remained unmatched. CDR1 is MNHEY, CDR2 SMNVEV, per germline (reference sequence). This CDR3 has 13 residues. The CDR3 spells CASTARGSHEQYF. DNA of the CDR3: TGTGCCAGCACCGCCAGGGGGTCCCACGAGCAGTACTTC.

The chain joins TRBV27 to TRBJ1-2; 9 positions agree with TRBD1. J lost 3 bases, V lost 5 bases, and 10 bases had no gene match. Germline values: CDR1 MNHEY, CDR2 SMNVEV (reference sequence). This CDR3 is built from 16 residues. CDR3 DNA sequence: TGTGCCAGCAGTCAATTACCGGGACAGGGTCACTATGGCTACACCTTC. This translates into CASSQLPGQGHYGYTF.

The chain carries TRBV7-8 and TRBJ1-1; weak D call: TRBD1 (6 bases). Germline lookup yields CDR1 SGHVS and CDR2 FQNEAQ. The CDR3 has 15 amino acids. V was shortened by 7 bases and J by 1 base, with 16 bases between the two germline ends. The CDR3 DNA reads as TGTGCCAGCACCCTAAAGGGGGGGCAGAACACTGAAGCTTTCTTT. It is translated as CASTLKGGQNTEAFF.

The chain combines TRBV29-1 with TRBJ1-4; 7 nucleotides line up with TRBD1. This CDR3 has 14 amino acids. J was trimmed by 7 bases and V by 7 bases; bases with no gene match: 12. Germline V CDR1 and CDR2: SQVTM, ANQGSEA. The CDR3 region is CSAETGLLGEKLFF. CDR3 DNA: TGCAGCGCTGAGACAGGGTTATTGGGTGAAAAACTGTTTTTT.

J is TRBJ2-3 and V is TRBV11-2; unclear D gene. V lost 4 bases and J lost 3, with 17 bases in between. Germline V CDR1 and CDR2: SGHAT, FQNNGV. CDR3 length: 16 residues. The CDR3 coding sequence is TGTGCCAGCAGCTCGGTAATTTCAACTACGACAGATACGCAGTATTTT. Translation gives CASSSVISTTTDTQYF.

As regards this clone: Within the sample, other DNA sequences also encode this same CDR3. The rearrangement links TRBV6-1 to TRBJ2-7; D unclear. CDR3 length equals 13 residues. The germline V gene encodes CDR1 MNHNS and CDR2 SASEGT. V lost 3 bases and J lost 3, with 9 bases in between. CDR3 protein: CASSEGFGYEQYF. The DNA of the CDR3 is TGTGCCAGCAGTGAGGGGTTCGGCTACGAGCAGTACTTC.

The CDR3 here is CASSLAVTSTDTQYF. Here the CDR3 DNA reads TGTGCCAGCAGCTTAGCGGTGACTAGCACAGATACGCAGTATTTT. This rearrangement joins TRBV9 to TRBJ2-3; possible D gene TRBD2, 6 bases. Between the trimmed V and J ends, which lost 4 bases and 0 bases, there was a span of 12 bases. The CDR3 is made up of 15 amino acids. Germline loops: CDR1 SGDLS, CDR2 YYNGEE. The variable domain in full, with the rest retrieved from reference TRBV9 and TRBJ2-3, is DSGVTQTPKHLITATGQRVTLRCSPRSGDLSVYWYQQSLDQGLQFLIQYYNGEERAKGNILERFSAQQFPDLHSELNLSSLELGDSALYFCASSLAVTSTDTQYFGPGTRLTVL.

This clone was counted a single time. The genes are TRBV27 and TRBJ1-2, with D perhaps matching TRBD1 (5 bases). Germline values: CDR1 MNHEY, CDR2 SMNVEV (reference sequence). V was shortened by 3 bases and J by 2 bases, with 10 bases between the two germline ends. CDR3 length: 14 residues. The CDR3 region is CASSFMDTNYGYTF. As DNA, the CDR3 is TGTGCCAGCAGTTTTATGGACACCAACTATGGCTACACCTTC.

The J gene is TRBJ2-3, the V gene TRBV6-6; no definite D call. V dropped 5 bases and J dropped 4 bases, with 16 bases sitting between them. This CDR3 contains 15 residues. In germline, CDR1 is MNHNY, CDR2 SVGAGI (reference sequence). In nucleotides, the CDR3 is TGTGCCAGCAGTGTTCACGCAAACGGGCCAGATACGCAGTATTTT. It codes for CASSVHANGPDTQYF.

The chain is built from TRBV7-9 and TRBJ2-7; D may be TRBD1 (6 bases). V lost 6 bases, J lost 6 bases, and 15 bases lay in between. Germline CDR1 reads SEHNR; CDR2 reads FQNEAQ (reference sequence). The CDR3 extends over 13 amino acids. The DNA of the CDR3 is TGTGCCAGCAGAAATGGACAGTTTGCCGAGCAGTACTTC. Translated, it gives CASRNGQFAEQYF.